This TCR beta chain comes out of a study of CD8 T cells in ankylosing spondylitis. TCRdb itself ran the 5' RACE reads through MiXCR, one entry per CDR3 protein. Among 250,000 to 350,000 distinct CDR3 sequences listed, around 20% were seen once. V was cut by 4 bases and J by 1 base, with 18 bases left in between. This CDR3 is built from 17 residues. CDR1 is MNHEY and CDR2 is SVGAGI in the germline V gene. This clonotype has just a few counts. This chain links TRBV6-5 with TRBJ2-3, with D hard to call. Sequencing was done on a sample of blood, either unsorted or a sorted T cell fraction (not recorded which). The sequence came from a female donor with ankylosing spondylitis or in good health (not recorded which). CDR3 amino acids: CASSSPSRGSGTDTQYF. The CDR3 nucleotides read TGTGCCAGCAGTTCCCCTTCCCGAGGATCGGGCACAGATACGCAGTATTTT.